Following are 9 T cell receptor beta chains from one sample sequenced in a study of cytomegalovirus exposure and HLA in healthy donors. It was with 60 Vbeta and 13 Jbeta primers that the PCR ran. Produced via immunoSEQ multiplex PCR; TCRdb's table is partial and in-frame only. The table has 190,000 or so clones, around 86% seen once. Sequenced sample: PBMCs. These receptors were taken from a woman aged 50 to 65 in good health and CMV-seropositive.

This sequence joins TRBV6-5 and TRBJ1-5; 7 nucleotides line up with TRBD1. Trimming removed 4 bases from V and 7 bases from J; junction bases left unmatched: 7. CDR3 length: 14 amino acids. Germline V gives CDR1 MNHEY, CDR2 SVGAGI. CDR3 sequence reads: CASSFRGSGQPQHF. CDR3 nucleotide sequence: TGTGCCAGCAGTTTCAGGGGGTCCGGACAGCCCCAGCATTTT.

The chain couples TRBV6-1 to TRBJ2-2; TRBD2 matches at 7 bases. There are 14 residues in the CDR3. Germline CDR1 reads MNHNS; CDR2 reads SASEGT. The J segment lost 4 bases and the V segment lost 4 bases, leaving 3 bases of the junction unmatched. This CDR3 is CASSGLAVTGELFF. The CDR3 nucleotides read TGTGCCAGCAGTGGACTAGCTGTCACCGGGGAGCTGTTTTTT.

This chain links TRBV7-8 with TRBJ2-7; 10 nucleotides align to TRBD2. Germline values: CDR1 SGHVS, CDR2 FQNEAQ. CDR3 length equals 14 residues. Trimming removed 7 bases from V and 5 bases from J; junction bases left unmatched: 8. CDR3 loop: CASKLAGLLNEQYF. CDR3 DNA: TGTGCCAGCAAACTAGCGGGGCTTCTGAACGAGCAGTACTTC.

The CDR3: CASRDRQGPYEQYF. CDR3 in DNA: TGTGCCAGCAGGGACCGACAGGGGCCCTACGAGCAGTACTTC. V gene TRBV2 combines with J gene TRBJ2-7; 8 bases match TRBD1. V lost 6 bases and J lost 2; bases outside the gene matches: 6. This CDR3 comprises 14 residues. From germline, CDR1 is SNHLY and CDR2 FYNNEI.

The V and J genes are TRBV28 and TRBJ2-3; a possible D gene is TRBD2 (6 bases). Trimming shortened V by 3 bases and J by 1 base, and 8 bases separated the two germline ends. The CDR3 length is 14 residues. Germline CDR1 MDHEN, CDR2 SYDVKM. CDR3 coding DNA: TGTGCCAGCAGTTTGGGCGGGGGCACAGATACGCAGTATTTT. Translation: CASSLGGGTDTQYF.

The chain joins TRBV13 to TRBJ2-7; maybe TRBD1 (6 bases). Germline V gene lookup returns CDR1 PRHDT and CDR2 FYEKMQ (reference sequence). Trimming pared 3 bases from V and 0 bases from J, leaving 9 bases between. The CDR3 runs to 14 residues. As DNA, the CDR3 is TGTGCCAGCAGCTTCGCAGGGGCCTCCTACGAGCAGTACTTC. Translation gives CASSFAGASYEQYF.

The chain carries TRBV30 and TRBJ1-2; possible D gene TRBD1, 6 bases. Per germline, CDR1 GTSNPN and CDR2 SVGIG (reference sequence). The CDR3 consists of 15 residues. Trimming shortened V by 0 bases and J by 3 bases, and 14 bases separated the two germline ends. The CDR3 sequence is CAWSVQGGLDYGYTF. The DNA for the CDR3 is TGTGCCTGGAGTGTACAAGGGGGTCTCGACTATGGCTACACCTTC.

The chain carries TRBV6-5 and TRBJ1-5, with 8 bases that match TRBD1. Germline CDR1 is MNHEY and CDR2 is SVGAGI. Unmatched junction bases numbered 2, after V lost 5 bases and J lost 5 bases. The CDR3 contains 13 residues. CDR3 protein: CASSDRGHQPQHF. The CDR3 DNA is TGTGCCAGCAGTGACAGGGGTCATCAGCCCCAGCATTTT.

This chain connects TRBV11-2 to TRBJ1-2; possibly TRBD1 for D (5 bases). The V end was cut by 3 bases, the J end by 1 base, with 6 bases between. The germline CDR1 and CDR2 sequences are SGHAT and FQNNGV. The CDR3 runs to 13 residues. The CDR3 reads CASSLGLNYGYTF. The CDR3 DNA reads TGTGCCAGCAGCTTGGGACTTAACTATGGCTACACCTTC.